One and the same sample provided the 18 T cell receptor beta chains below, sequenced in a study of beta chain features in type 1 diabetes. As every portion of the isolated RNA was reverse transcribed, the sequencing read expressed TCRB transcripts. Assay: immunoSEQ multiplex PCR; the TCRdb copy retains only in-frame clones and omits some. This table holds around 240,000 clones, over 7.5% found once. The sample was naive CD4+ T cells from blood. The receptors shown here come from a woman under 30 in good health.

The chain is built from TRBV30 and TRBJ1-4; 8 bases fit TRBD1. This CDR3 spans 16 amino acids. CDR1 and CDR2 from the germline V gene are GTSNPN and SVGIG (reference sequence). Unmatched junction bases numbered 11, after V lost 2 bases and J lost 6 bases. Here the CDR3 DNA reads TGTGCCTGGAGTTTCCAGCGAGGACAGGGATATGAAAAACTGTTTTTT. Translating gives CAWSFQRGQGYEKLFF.

The V gene is TRBV5-4, the J gene TRBJ1-1; 7 bases are a match to TRBD1. The trim removed 0 bases at V and 1 base at J, leaving 3 bases unmatched. This CDR3 has 15 amino acids. Germline values: CDR1 SGHNT, CDR2 YYREEE (reference sequence). The CDR3 reads CASSLARQGNTEAFF. CDR3 DNA sequence: TGTGCCAGCAGCTTGGCCAGACAGGGGAACACTGAAGCTTTCTTT.

This clone appeared a few times. V usage is TRBV5-4 and J usage is TRBJ1-2; D is perhaps TRBD1 (6 bases). The CDR3 length is 15 residues. Trimming left V 0 bases short and J 0 bases short, with 9 bases between. The germline V gene has CDR1 SGHNT and CDR2 YYREEE (reference sequence). The CDR3 reads CASSLVTGPNYGYTF. Here the CDR3 DNA reads TGTGCCAGCAGCTTGGTAACAGGGCCTAACTATGGCTACACCTTC.

Remarks on this clone: At the DNA level, this CDR3 is encoded by other sequences in the same sample as well. This rearrangement joins TRBV5-1 to TRBJ2-3; 12 positions agree with TRBD2. Trimming took 4 bases from V and 3 from J; bases not matched to a gene: 6. The germline V gene has CDR1 SGHRS and CDR2 YFSETQ. The CDR3 has 16 residues. The CDR3 DNA reads TGCGCCAGCAGCCCAGGACTAGCGGGAAGTACAGATACGCAGTATTTT. Its translation: CASSPGLAGSTDTQYF.

This clone appeared a few times. The chain employs TRBV5-6 and TRBJ2-1; D gene uncertain. The V end was cut by 0 bases, the J end by 6 bases, with 7 bases between. There are 13 residues in the CDR3. CDR1 SGHDT and CDR2 YYEEEE come from the germline V gene. CDR3 sequence (DNA): TGTGCCAGCAGCTTGGACACGGGCAATGAGCAGTTCTTC. It yields the protein CASSLDTGNEQFF.

This clone came up a few times. The chain joins TRBV5-6 to TRBJ1-5; 9 bases map to TRBD1. This CDR3 has 14 amino acids. The V gene's germline CDR1 is SGHDT and CDR2 YYEEEE. V trimming: 3 bases; J trimming: 6 bases; junction bases outside the gene matches: 4. CDR3 nucleotides: TGTGCCAGCAGCTGGGGACAGGGTGGTCAGCCCCAGCATTTT. The encoded protein is CASSWGQGGQPQHF. The full variable domain, with the rest looked up from reference TRBV5-6 and TRBJ1-5, is DAGVTQSPTHLIKTRGQQVTLRCSPKSGHDTVSWYQQALGQGPQFIFQYYEEEERQRGNFPDRFSGHQFPNYSSELNVNALLLGDSALYLCASSWGQGGQPQHFGDGTRLSIL.

The chain combines TRBV30 with TRBJ2-1; 9 bases map to TRBD2. Germline V lookup: CDR1 GTSNPN, CDR2 SVGIG (reference sequence). The length of the CDR3 is 15 residues. The trim removed 7 bases at V and 3 bases at J, leaving 10 bases unmatched. The chain's CDR3 is CAYHNGLASYNEQFF. The CDR3 nucleotides read TGTGCCTATCACAATGGACTAGCGAGCTACAATGAGCAGTTCTTC.

The chain uses TRBV14 and TRBJ1-1, with 7 nucleotides matching TRBD1. The J segment lost 10 bases and the V segment lost 3 bases, leaving 8 bases of the junction unmatched. The germline CDR1 and CDR2 sequences are SGHDN and FVKESK. This CDR3 is 13 amino acids long. Here the CDR3 reads CASSQATGTAAFF. The CDR3 coding sequence is TGTGCCAGCAGCCAGGCGACCGGGACAGCAGCTTTCTTT.

The chain has TRBV27 and TRBJ2-7; TRBD2 agrees at 10 bases. The V segment lost 6 bases and the J segment 3 bases; nucleotides outside the gene matches: 5. This CDR3 is 14 amino acids long. Germline lookup yields CDR1 MNHEY and CDR2 SMNVEV (reference sequence). CDR3 amino acids: CASRFVAGGYEQYF. As DNA, the CDR3 is TGTGCCAGCAGGTTTGTAGCGGGGGGCTACGAGCAGTACTTC.

The chain combines TRBV5-1 with TRBJ2-2, with D possibly matching TRBD2 (5 bases). There are 15 residues in the CDR3. Germline loops: CDR1 SGHRS, CDR2 YFSETQ. V was cut by 2 bases and J by 0 bases, with 8 bases left in between. The CDR3 sequence: CASSFRDPNTGELFF. CDR3 in DNA: TGCGCCAGCAGCTTCCGGGATCCGAACACCGGGGAGCTGTTTTTT.

The chain is built from TRBV30 and TRBJ1-5, with D unclear. V gave up 0 bases and J gave up 2 bases, with 14 bases separating them. Germline CDR1 is GTSNPN and CDR2 is SVGIG (reference sequence). The CDR3 runs 16 residues. The CDR3 coding sequence is TGTGCCTGGAGTGTGGGCATACGGCAGGGCAATCAGCCCCAGCATTTT. It codes for CAWSVGIRQGNQPQHF.

This clone was recorded a few times. The chain employs TRBV10-3 and TRBJ2-7; 9 nucleotides align to TRBD1. Germline V CDR1 and CDR2: ENHRY, SYGVKD. J gave up 0 bases and V 6 bases, and 6 bases lay outside the gene matches. The CDR3 contains 15 residues. The CDR3 DNA reads TGTGCCATCAGAGACCGGGACAGGGCCTCCTACGAGCAGTACTTC. Protein product: CAIRDRDRASYEQYF.

This clone was counted between two and nine times. The V gene is TRBV6-5, the J gene TRBJ2-2; possible D gene TRBD2, 5 bases. Between the trimmed V and J ends, which lost 2 bases and 1 base, there was a span of 5 bases. The CDR3 runs 14 residues. Germline CDR1 is MNHEY and CDR2 is SVGAGI. DNA for the CDR3: TGTGCCAGCAGTTACCGGGGGAACACCGGGGAGCTGTTTTTT. Its translation: CASSYRGNTGELFF.

The chain employs TRBV27 and TRBJ2-7; 12 nucleotides line up with TRBD2. Trimming removed 5 bases from V and 0 bases from J; junction bases left unmatched: 2. This CDR3 has 15 amino acids. Germline V gene sequence: CDR1 MNHEY, CDR2 SMNVEV (reference sequence). In DNA, the CDR3 is TGTGCCAGCAGTGGACTAGCGGGGAGCTCCTACGAGCAGTACTTC. Its translation is CASSGLAGSSYEQYF.

The chain has TRBV5-4 and TRBJ1-1; weak D call: TRBD1 (6 bases). V shed 3 bases and J shed 2 bases, with 11 bases lying between them. This CDR3 spans 14 amino acids. The germline gives CDR1 SGHNT, CDR2 YYREEE (reference sequence). CDR3 sequence: CASSSRGSNTEAFF. Written as DNA, the CDR3 is TGTGCCAGCAGCTCCAGGGGAAGTAACACTGAAGCTTTCTTT. The complete variable domain, with remaining parts taken from reference TRBV5-4 and TRBJ1-1, reads ETGVTQSPTHLIKTRGQQVTLRCSSQSGHNTVSWYQQALGQGPQFIFQYYREEENGRGNFPPRFSGLQFPNYSSELNVNALELDDSALYLCASSSRGSNTEAFFGQGTRLTVV.

The chain joins TRBV30 to TRBJ1-5; possible D gene TRBD1, 5 bases. The length of the CDR3 is 16 residues. CDR1 and CDR2 from the germline V gene are GTSNPN and SVGIG (reference sequence). V lost 0 bases, J lost 1 base, and 13 bases lay in between. The CDR3, as DNA: TGTGCCTGGAGTGTACGGAGGGGCAGGAGCAATCAGCCCCAGCATTTT. This translates into CAWSVRRGRSNQPQHF. Drawing the rest from reference TRBV30 and TRBJ1-5, the complete variable domain is SQTIHQWPATLVQPVGSPLSLECTVEGTSNPNLYWYRQAAGRGLQLLFYSVGIGQISSEVPQNLSASRPQDRQFILSSKKLLLSDSGFYLCAWSVRRGRSNQPQHFGDGTRLSIL.

This clone has a handful of counts. The chain combines TRBV5-1 with TRBJ2-2; TRBD1 matches at 7 bases. The CDR3 contains 15 residues. V gave up 2 bases and J gave up 3 bases; unmatched junction bases: 4. Germline values: CDR1 SGHRS, CDR2 YFSETQ. The CDR3 reads CASSLTGVDTGELFF. Here the CDR3 DNA reads TGCGCCAGCAGCTTAACAGGGGTCGACACCGGGGAGCTGTTTTTT.

The sample holds a few counts of this clone. The CDR3 region has the DNA TGTGCCAGCAGTATTAGGACAGGGCGGACTGAAGCTTTCTTT. Encoded protein: CASSIRTGRTEAFF. The rearrangement joins TRBV6-6 to TRBJ1-1, with TRBD1 matching 8 bases. V was pared by 5 bases and J by 5 bases, with 7 bases of the junction left unmatched. Germline values: CDR1 MNHNY, CDR2 SVGAGI (reference sequence). CDR3 length equals 14 residues.